This TCR beta chain was recovered during a study of CD8+ T cells in alopecia areata. Specified treatment: oral pan-JAK inhibitor, 5-10 mg twice daily. Germline assignment: CDR1 SGHDN and CDR2 FVKESK. The CDR3 is 16 residues long. The ends lost 5 bases at V and 3 bases at J; junction bases unmatched: 10. The authors extracted RNA and reverse transcribed it into cDNA as the sequencing template. Libraries were prepared by immunoSEQ multiplex PCR; TCRdb keeps only in-frame clonotypes and omits some of them. This sample carries 200,000 or so clones, more than 30% of them seen once, and the ten largest clones take 0.48%.

This sample comprised CD4+ T cells sorted from blood, obtained between weeks 30 and 35, from a patient treated with tofacitinib. The source is a human donor with alopecia areata. The chain carries TRBV14 and TRBJ2-1, with TRBD2 identical over 7 bases. CDR3 protein: CASSKRKRGSYNEQFF. In nucleotides, the CDR3 is TGTGCCAGCAGCAAAAGGAAGCGGGGCAGCTACAATGAGCAGTTCTTC.